One sample yielded the 17 T cell receptor beta chains listed below, sequenced in a study of cytomegalovirus exposure and HLA in healthy donors. Using immunoSEQ multiplex PCR, the repertoire was profiled, and TCRdb retains in-frame clones only, with some absent. The sample consists of roughly 240,000 clones, 85% to 90% of them appearing once. Sequences were obtained from PBMCs. These receptors were taken from a man aged 18 to 29 in good health and CMV-seronegative.

V is TRBV28 and J is TRBJ2-6, with D unresolved. The V and J ends lost 10 bases and 4 bases respectively, with 20 bases between them. The CDR3 covers 16 residues. The V gene's germline CDR1 is MDHEN and CDR2 SYDVKM. The CDR3 protein is CATNPREVLGANVLTF. The CDR3 nucleotides are TGTGCCACCAATCCTCGTGAGGTATTGGGGGCCAACGTCCTGACTTTC.

V and J are TRBV15 and TRBJ2-7; TRBD1 agrees at 8 bases. V gave up 1 base and J gave up 6 bases; unmatched junction bases: 8. Germline lookup yields CDR1 LNHNV and CDR2 YYDKDF (reference sequence). The CDR3 loop spans 15 amino acids. CDR3 sequence: CATSRGGTGQAEQYF. In nucleotides, the CDR3 is TGTGCCACCAGCAGAGGCGGGACAGGCCAGGCCGAGCAGTACTTC.

The chain joins TRBV6-5 to TRBJ2-5, with D unresolved. Deletions cut 5 bases from V and 5 bases from J, with 15 bases between. This CDR3 region has 14 residues. Germline-derived CDR1 and CDR2 are MNHEY and SVGAGI. The chain's CDR3 is CASSNWASRETQYF. CDR3 nucleotide sequence: TGTGCCAGCAGTAACTGGGCGTCCAGGGAGACCCAGTACTTC.

This clone was recorded a few times. The chain combines TRBV7-9 with TRBJ2-1; a possible D gene is TRBD2 (5 bases). Germline lookup yields CDR1 SEHNR and CDR2 FQNEAQ (reference sequence). The germline V and J ends were trimmed by 2 bases and 6 bases, with 11 bases remaining between them. The CDR3 is 14 amino acids. The CDR3 spells CASSLQRERNEQFF. DNA for the CDR3: TGTGCCAGCAGCTTACAGAGGGAGCGCAATGAGCAGTTCTTC.

The chain links TRBV28 to TRBJ2-7, with TRBD2 as a possible D gene (6 bases). V gave up 5 bases and J gave up 3 bases, with 11 bases separating them. This CDR3 spans 13 amino acids. CDR1 MDHEN and CDR2 SYDVKM come from the germline V gene. CDR3: CASSPGGYYEQYF. The DNA for the CDR3 is TGTGCCAGCAGTCCTGGAGGGTACTACGAGCAGTACTTC.

The rearrangement links TRBV28 to TRBJ2-7; 7 nucleotides align to TRBD1. The germline V gene has CDR1 MDHEN and CDR2 SYDVKM. The ends lost 6 bases at V and 4 bases at J; junction bases unmatched: 6. The CDR3 spans 13 residues. CDR3 protein: CASRAGGDYEQYF. Here the CDR3 DNA reads TGTGCCAGCAGGGCAGGGGGTGATTACGAGCAGTACTTC.

The chain combines TRBV18 with TRBJ1-2; TRBD1 matches 9 bases. This CDR3 comprises 14 residues. V dropped 2 bases and J dropped 6; count of bases not matched to a gene: 4. Germline V gene lookup returns CDR1 KGHSH and CDR2 LQKENI. The DNA of the CDR3 is TGTGCCAGCTCACCAGCGGGGACAGGGAATGGCTACACCTTC. Translating gives CASSPAGTGNGYTF.

V and J are TRBV18 and TRBJ1-5, with TRBD1 matching over 8 bases. This CDR3 comprises 21 residues. Germline CDR1 KGHSH, CDR2 LQKENI. V lost 2 bases to trimming and J lost 6 bases; unmatched junction nucleotides: 24. The CDR3 loop is CASSPSRLGQGTIRPGQPQHF. The CDR3 DNA reads TGTGCCAGCTCACCATCACGACTCGGACAGGGTACTATCCGACCCGGTCAGCCCCAGCATTTT. The variable domain in full, completed from reference TRBV18 and TRBJ1-5, reads NAGVMQNPRHLVRRRGQEARLRCSPMKGHSHVYWYRQLPEEGLKFMVYLQKENIIDESGMPKERFSAEFPKEGPSILRIQQVVRGDSAAYFCASSPSRLGQGTIRPGQPQHFGDGTRLSIL.

The table lists this clone with a few counts. The chain recombines TRBV18 with TRBJ2-3; 8 nucleotides agree with TRBD2. CDR1 and CDR2 (germline): KGHSH, LQKENI. CDR3 length: 14 residues. Trimming took 0 bases from V and 4 from J; bases not matched to a gene: 0. The CDR3 region has the DNA TGTGCCAGCTCACCACCGACTAGCGCAGATACGCAGTATTTT. This encodes CASSPPTSADTQYF.

This clone was seen just once. The DNA for the CDR3 is TGTGCCAGCAGCTACCGACAGGGAATGTACACTGAAGCTTTCTTT. Encoded protein: CASSYRQGMYTEAFF. This sequence joins TRBV27 and TRBJ1-1, with 7 positions matching TRBD1. Unmatched junction bases numbered 10, after V lost 6 bases and J lost 3 bases. The CDR3 length is 15 residues. Germline values: CDR1 MNHEY, CDR2 SMNVEV (reference sequence).

There are a few counts of this clone. The V call is TRBV11-2, the J call TRBJ1-6, with D uncertain. Germline CDR1 reads SGHAT; CDR2 reads FQNNGV. The CDR3 is 14 residues long. V was clipped by 0 bases and J by 7 bases, with 7 bases between them. CDR3 bases: TGTGCCAGCAGCTTAGATCCCGGGAATTCACCCCTCCACTTT. It yields the protein CASSLDPGNSPLHF.

The chain recombines TRBV4-1 with TRBJ2-1, with D possibly being TRBD1 (6 bases). Trimming shortened V by 1 base and J by 4 bases, and 11 bases separated the two germline ends. The CDR3 length is 15 residues. Germline V gene sequence: CDR1 MGHRA, CDR2 YSYEKL. The CDR3 loop reads CASSQVGGPYNEQFF. The CDR3 DNA reads TGCGCCAGCAGCCAAGTTGGGGGCCCGTACAATGAGCAGTTCTTC.

The V call is TRBV28, the J call TRBJ2-5; 7 nucleotides align to TRBD2. Germline CDR1 is MDHEN and CDR2 is SYDVKM. The CDR3 is made up of 14 amino acids. The J segment lost 4 bases and the V segment lost 8 bases, leaving 10 bases of the junction unmatched. The CDR3 here is CASRGTTTLETQYF. The CDR3 DNA reads TGTGCCAGCCGGGGGACTACCACCTTAGAGACCCAGTACTTC.

This rearrangement joins TRBV28 to TRBJ2-7; possibly TRBD1 for D (7 bases). CDR3 length: 17 amino acids. V was trimmed by 3 bases and J by 5 bases, leaving 23 bases between them. Germline CDR1 MDHEN, CDR2 SYDVKM. The CDR3 region is CASSLSESYRGGDEQYF. The CDR3 DNA is TGTGCCAGCAGTTTGTCGGAATCGTACAGGGGAGGTGACGAGCAGTACTTC.

The V and J genes are TRBV19 and TRBJ2-1; D possibly corresponds to TRBD2 (6 bases). The CDR3 covers 15 residues. V was shortened by 3 bases and J by 8 bases, with 17 bases between the two germline ends. In germline, CDR1 is LNHDA, CDR2 SQIVND (reference sequence). CDR3 protein: CASSMTSKPLDEQFF. In DNA form, the CDR3 reads TGTGCCAGTAGTATGACTAGTAAACCTTTGGATGAGCAGTTCTTC.

The chain links TRBV9 to TRBJ2-7, with 7 positions matching TRBD2. In germline, CDR1 is SGDLS, CDR2 YYNGEE. There are 15 residues in the CDR3. After removal of 0 bases from V and 5 bases from J, the junction contained 8 bases not matched to a gene. The CDR3 region has the DNA TGTGCCAGCAGCGTAGGGACATTGGGAGGGAACGAGCAGTACTTC. As protein: CASSVGTLGGNEQYF.

This rearrangement joins TRBV30 to TRBJ2-1, with 11 nucleotides matching TRBD2. CDR1 GTSNPN and CDR2 SVGIG come from the germline V gene (reference sequence). The V segment lost 0 bases and the J segment 8 bases; nucleotides outside the gene matches: 15. This CDR3 spans 18 amino acids. DNA of the CDR3: TGTGCCTGGAGTGTACCCCGTCTAGCGGGAGGCCGGGTGGATGAGCAGTTCTTC. Its translation: CAWSVPRLAGGRVDEQFF.